This T cell receptor beta chain was sequenced during a study of blood T cell repertoires in COVID-19. Across the study: The cDNA or gDNA used as material had been derived from T cells, B-cell-depleted T cells, or PBMCs.

The V gene's germline CDR1 is MDHEN and CDR2 SYDVKM. V was shortened by 6 bases and J by 6 bases, with 15 bases between the two germline ends. There are 13 residues in the CDR3. Profiled with immunoSEQ multiplex PCR; TCRdb holds only in-frame clones, not every one. The data show about 250,000 clones, approximately 85% seen once. The source is a man aged 45-65 years with active or convalescent COVID-19. The sequencing input was peripheral blood. The chain uses TRBV28 and TRBJ2-7; tentatively, D is TRBD1 (5 bases). The CDR3 region is CASRAGFKVEQYF. The CDR3, as DNA: TGTGCCAGCAGGGCAGGGTTTAAGGTCGAGCAGTACTTC.